This T cell receptor beta chain was recovered during a study of T cell clones after liver transplantation. Across the whole study: Patients counted as tolerant after at least one year off all immunosuppression, enzymes not exceeding twice normal.

In regard to this clone: Its antigen is unknown.

From germline, CDR1 is LNHDA and CDR2 SQIVND (reference sequence). Trimming cost V 4 bases and J 6 bases, with 13 bases left between them. This CDR3 spans 14 amino acids. Only in-frame clones appear in the TCRdb table, and some are missing; sequencing was by immunoSEQ multiplex PCR. The sample includes 45,000 to 60,000 clones, about 71% seen only once; the top ten take 2.8%. Study-level results: A larger donor-reactive than third-party decline suggested partial antigen-specific deletion.

The chain carries TRBV19 and TRBJ2-1; D is possibly TRBD2 (5 bases). This sequence was found in a human patient who received a liver transplant. Some of these T cells may belong to the graft donor. Material: CD4+ T cells from blood, obtained at the approximately 16-month timepoint. The CDR3 reads CASSRGLLSNEQFF. DNA of the CDR3: TGTGCCAGTAGTAGAGGACTCCTATCCAATGAGCAGTTCTTC.